In its sample, the clone carrying this T cell receptor (beta chain) was seen a few times. The antigen is not known. The sample comes from a study of response to subunit inactivated influenza vaccine. General study findings and limits: Every seasonal influenza vaccination brings in few new T cells, the authors suggested.

TCRdb passed the RT-PCR reads through MiXCR, listing each CDR3 protein once. Of 450,000 to 700,000 distinct CDR3 sequences in the sample, 11% to 15% are singletons; the top ten hold over 8.5%. This CDR3 spans 15 amino acids. Trimming removed 6 bases from V and 4 bases from J; junction bases left unmatched: 11. Germline V CDR1 and CDR2: LNHDA, SQIVND (reference sequence). The chain employs TRBV19 and TRBJ1-1, with 7 bases aligning to TRBD1. The sample consisted of PBMCs from blood, taken 11 to 12 days after vaccination. This receptor was identified in a man aged 45-65 years who received an inactivated influenza vaccine. CDR3 nucleotides: TGTGCCAGTAGAAATACAGGGGACCCCCCCACTGAAGCTTTCTTT. Encoded protein: CASRNTGDPPTEAFF. The whole variable domain, remainder taken from reference TRBV19 and TRBJ1-1, is DGGITQSPKYLFRKEGQNVTLSCEQNLNHDAMYWYRQDPGQGLRLIYYSQIVNDFQKGDIAEGYSVSREKKESFPLTVTSAQKNPTAFYLCASRNTGDPPTEAFFGQGTRLTVV.